This T cell receptor (beta chain) is from a study of T cells in Graves' hyperthyroidism and ophthalmopathy. With regard to this clonotype: Its antigen is unknown. A read error may explain this, as a much larger clone is one base away.

The V gene lost 2 bases and the J gene lost 3 bases, with 10 bases spanning the gap. The V gene's germline CDR1 is GTSNPN and CDR2 SVGIG (reference sequence). The CDR3 covers 13 residues. The definition of stable Graves' hyperthyroidism was no ophthalmopathy progression within 18 months. Exclusion criteria comprised uncontrolled infection, other autoimmune disease, pregnancy or lactation. Study-level findings and limits: Patients with ophthalmopathy were separated from those with stable hyperthyroidism by a 13 V-J model. The majority of expanded thyroid clonotypes above 0.001 also appeared in blood.

It was RNA transcripts that yielded the amplified TCR beta CDR3 regions. RT-PCR in the first round (using the HTBI primer set) targeted the TCR CDR3. TCRdb re-derived calls from the multiplex PCR reads in MiXCR, one entry per CDR3 protein. This sample has about 200,000 distinct CDR3 sequences; about 15% occur once, and the top ten carry 53%. The rearrangement links TRBV30 to TRBJ1-1; no firm D call. The sequence came from a woman between 45 and 60 years old with Graves' hyperthyroidism. Sequencing was done on a sample of blood. The CDR3 DNA follows: TGTGCCTGGAGTCCAACAGAGGACACTGAAGCTTTCTTT. Amino acids: CAWSPTEDTEAFF.